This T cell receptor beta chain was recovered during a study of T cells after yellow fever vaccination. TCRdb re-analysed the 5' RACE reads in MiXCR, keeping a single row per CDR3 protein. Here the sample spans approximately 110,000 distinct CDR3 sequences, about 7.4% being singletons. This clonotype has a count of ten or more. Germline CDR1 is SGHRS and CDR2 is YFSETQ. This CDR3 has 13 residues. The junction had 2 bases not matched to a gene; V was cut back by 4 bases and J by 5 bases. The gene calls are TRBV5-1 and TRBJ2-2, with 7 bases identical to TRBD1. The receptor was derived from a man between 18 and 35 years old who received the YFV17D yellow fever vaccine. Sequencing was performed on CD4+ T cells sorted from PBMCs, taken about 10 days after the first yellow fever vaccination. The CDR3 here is CASSLQGTGELFF. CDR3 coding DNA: TGCGCCAGCAGCCTACAGGGGACCGGGGAGCTGTTTTTT.